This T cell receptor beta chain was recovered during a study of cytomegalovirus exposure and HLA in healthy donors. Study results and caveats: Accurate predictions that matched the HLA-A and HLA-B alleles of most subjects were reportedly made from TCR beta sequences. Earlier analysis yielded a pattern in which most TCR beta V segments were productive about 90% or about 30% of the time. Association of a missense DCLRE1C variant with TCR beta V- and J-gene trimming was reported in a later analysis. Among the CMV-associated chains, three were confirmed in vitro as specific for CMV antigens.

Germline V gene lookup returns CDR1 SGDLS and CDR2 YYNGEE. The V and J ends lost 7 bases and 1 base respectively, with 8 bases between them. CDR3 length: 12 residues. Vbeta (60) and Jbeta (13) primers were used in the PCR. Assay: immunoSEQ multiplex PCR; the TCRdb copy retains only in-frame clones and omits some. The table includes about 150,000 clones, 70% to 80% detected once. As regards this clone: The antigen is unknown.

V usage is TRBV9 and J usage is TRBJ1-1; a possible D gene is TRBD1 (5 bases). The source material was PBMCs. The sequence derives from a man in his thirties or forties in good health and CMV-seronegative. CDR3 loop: CASGGWNTEAFF. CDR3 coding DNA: TGTGCCAGCGGGGGGTGGAACACTGAAGCTTTCTTT.